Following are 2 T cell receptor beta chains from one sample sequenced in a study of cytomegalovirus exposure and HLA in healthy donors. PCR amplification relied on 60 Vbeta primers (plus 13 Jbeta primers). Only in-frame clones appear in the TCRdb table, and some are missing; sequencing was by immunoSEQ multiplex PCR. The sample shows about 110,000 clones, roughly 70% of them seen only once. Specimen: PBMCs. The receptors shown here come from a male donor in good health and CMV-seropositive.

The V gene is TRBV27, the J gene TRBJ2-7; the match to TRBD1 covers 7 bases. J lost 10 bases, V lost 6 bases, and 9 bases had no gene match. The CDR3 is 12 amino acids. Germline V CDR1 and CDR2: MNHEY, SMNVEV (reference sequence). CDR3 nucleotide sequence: TGTGCCAGCAGGACAGGGCTAGCCTCACAGTACTTC. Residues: CASRTGLASQYF.

CDR3: CASSYSPAYNEQFF. CDR3 nucleotides: TGTGCCAGCAGTTACTCCCCTGCCTACAATGAGCAGTTCTTC. This sequence joins TRBV6-5 and TRBJ2-1; D ambiguous. The V end lost 0 bases, the J end lost 2 bases, and 5 bases lay between the germline ends. CDR1 and CDR2 (germline): MNHEY, SVGAGI. The CDR3 spans 14 residues.